These T cell receptor beta chains were read from a single sample in a study of siplizumab effects on memory and regulatory T cells. TCRdb's table, derived via immunoSEQ multiplex PCR, lists solely in-frame clones and lacks some. This sample has some 73,000 clones; about 92% occur once, and the top ten carry approximately 5.3%. Specimen: CD8+ T cells sorted from blood. The receptors shown here come from a human donor in good health. CDR3s include the opening cysteine and the closing phenylalanine or tryptophan. The order of the fields is clone size, J gene, D gene, V gene, CDR3 DNA, CDR3 protein. The D gene is left open where the match is weak. Some rows have no size entry. The others give once, few or many, or a class for an expanded clone.

- TRBJ2-5 TRBD1 TRBV5-1 TGCGCCAGCAGCTTTGACAGGGTGTACCAAGAGACCCAGTACTTC CASSFDRVYQETQYF
- TRBJ2-7 TRBD1 TRBV7-9 TGTGCCAGCAGCTTAAGGGACAGGAGCGCCTACGAGCAGTACTTC CASSLRDRSAYEQYF
- TRBJ1-1 - TRBV4-3 TGCGCCAGCAGCCCGACCTTGAACACTGAAGCTTTCTTT CASSPTLNTEAFF
- TRBJ2-5 - TRBV7-3 TGTGCCAGCAGCATAACGGGGATGGGGGAGACCCAGTACTTC CASSITGMGETQYF
- TRBJ2-1 - TRBV27 TGTGCCACCGGTGGGGGCAATGAGCAGTTCTTC CATGGGNEQFF
- TRBJ2-7 TRBD2 TRBV11-2 TGTGCCAGCAGCACCGACAGGATTACCGGGACTAGCGGCTACGAGCAGTACTTC CASSTDRITGTSGYEQYF
- TRBJ1-2 TRBD1 TRBV4-1 TGCGCCAGCAGCCAAGGGACCAGGGACAGCTCTAACTATGGCTACACCTTC CASSQGTRDSSNYGYTF
- TRBJ2-1 TRBD2 TRBV9 TGTGCCAGCAGCCCCGGGACTAGCTTTGGGGAGCAGTTCTTC CASSPGTSFGEQFF
- TRBJ2-7 - TRBV5-4 TGTGCCAGCAGCTTGGAACAGGGATACGAGCAGTACTTC CASSLEQGYEQYF
- TRBJ2-5 - TRBV11-2 TGTGCCAGCAGCTCGGACCACGGCGGAGAGACCCAGTACTTC CASSSDHGGETQYF
- TRBJ2-7 TRBD1 TRBV11-2 TGTGCCAGCAGCTTAGTGGGACAGGGGGCTTACGAGCAGTACTTC CASSLVGQGAYEQYF
- TRBJ2-7 TRBD2 TRBV27 TGTGCCAGCAGTACCACTAAACCGGGAGGATACTACGAGCAGTACTTC CASSTTKPGGYYEQYF
- TRBJ1-5 - TRBV6-5 TGTGCCAGCAGTTACTCTTCAGGACAGAATCAGCCCCAGCATTTT CASSYSSGQNQPQHF
- TRBJ2-5 - TRBV6-5 TGTGCCAGCAGCGTGGGTTTACAAGAGACCCAGTACTTC CASSVGLQETQYF
- TRBJ2-7 TRBD1 TRBV29-1 TGCAGCGTTGCCTCGGGACAGGCCTACGAGCAGTACTTC CSVASGQAYEQYF
- TRBJ2-5 - TRBV9 TGTGCCAGCAGCGTAGGGAACAGCAAAGAGACCCAGTACTTC CASSVGNSKETQYF
few TRBJ1-1 - TRBV20-1 TGCAGTGCTAGGGATCAGGGGAAAGCTTTCTTT CSARDQGKAFF
- TRBJ1-2 - TRBV2 TGTGCCAGCAGTGAAGTCTGGGGGTCGGACTATGGCTACACCTTC CASSEVWGSDYGYTF
- TRBJ2-1 - TRBV19 TGTGCCGGGGGGTCCTACAATGAGCAGTTCTTC CAGGSYNEQFF
- TRBJ1-1 - TRBV15 TGTGCCACCAGCAGAGAGCCTCTGAACACTGAAGCTTTCTTT CATSREPLNTEAFF
- TRBJ1-2 - TRBV6-5 TGTGCCAGCAGTTACGGGGGGCCCGCTAACTATGGCTACACCTTC CASSYGGPANYGYTF
- TRBJ2-7 - TRBV5-6 TGTGCCAGCACCGGCGGTGGTGGCTACTCCTACGAGCAGTACTTC CASTGGGGYSYEQYF
once TRBJ2-1 - TRBV6-1 TGTGCCAGCAGTGAAAGTGGAGGGGGGCCGACCTACAATGAGCAGTTCTTC CASSESGGGPTYNEQFF
- TRBJ2-5 TRBD2 TRBV6-1 TGTGCCAGCAGTGAAGCGCCGTCCGGGGGGGCATCAGAGACCCAGTACTTC CASSEAPSGGASETQYF
- TRBJ2-7 - TRBV6-5 TGTGCCAGCAGTTACCAATACGAGCAGTACTTC CASSYQYEQYF
- TRBJ1-1 - TRBV5-4 TGTGCCAGCAGCTTGACGAAGGGGCCAATTGAGTACAACACTGAAGCTTTCTTT CASSLTKGPIEYNTEAFF
- TRBJ2-3 TRBD2 TRBV11-2 TGTGCCAGCAGCTTTCCGACTAGCGGGCTAAGCACAGATACGCAGTATTTT CASSFPTSGLSTDTQYF
once TRBJ2-3 - TRBV4-1 TGCGCCAGCAGCCAAGGTGGAGCGGCGGATACGCAGTATTTT CASSQGGAADTQYF
once TRBJ1-2 - TRBV14 TGTGCCAGCAGCCAAGTACTTCACGGGGGTCACTATGGCTACACCTTC CASSQVLHGGHYGYTF
- TRBJ2-5 TRBD1 TRBV4-3 TGCGCCAGCAGCCAAGCCAACTCCGGGACAGCGATCCAAGAGACCCAGTACTTC CASSQANSGTAIQETQYF
once TRBJ1-3 - TRBV19 TGTGCCAGTAGTATTTTCCCGGGGGCTGGAAACACCATATATTTT CASSIFPGAGNTIYF
- TRBJ2-5 - TRBV15 TGTGCCACCAGCGAAGAACCCTGGGGAGAGACCCAGTACTTC CATSEEPWGETQYF
- TRBJ2-7 TRBD2 TRBV29-1 TGCAGCGTTGAAGAGGTTATAGCGGGGGAGCTTACGAGGGAGCAGTACTTC CSVEEVIAGELTREQYF
- TRBJ2-3 - TRBV27 TGTGCCAGCAGTCTTACACCCACAGATACGCAGTATTTT CASSLTPTDTQYF
- TRBJ2-7 - TRBV6-5 TGTGCCAGCAGTTACTCGAACACGTGGGGCGAGCAGTACTTC CASSYSNTWGEQYF
- TRBJ1-5 TRBD1 TRBV7-9 TGTGCCAGCAGCTTAGAACAGGGGACGGGGGGTCAGCCCCAGCATTTT CASSLEQGTGGQPQHF
- TRBJ2-1 TRBD1 TRBV5-6 TGTGCCGGTACTAGGGGGCTATACAATGAGCAGTTCTTC CAGTRGLYNEQFF
- TRBJ2-1 - TRBV19 TGTGCCAGTAGTATAGTTCCAGGGGGGAATGAGCAGTTCTTC CASSIVPGGNEQFF
- TRBJ2-1 TRBD2 TRBV2 TGTGCCAGCCCCCAGCGGCGGGGGGGCCTTGAGCAGTTCTTC CASPQRRGGLEQFF
- TRBJ2-7 - TRBV6-1 TGTGCCAGCAGTGAAGCTAAAGCCTACGAGCAGTACTTC CASSEAKAYEQYF
- TRBJ1-5 - TRBV27 TGTGCCAGCAGTTTGCAGGGCCACAATCAGCCCCAGCATTTT CASSLQGHNQPQHF
- TRBJ1-1 TRBD1 TRBV19 TGTGCCACCCCACCGACGCGACAGGGATTAGAGTTGTGGGCTGAAGCTTTCTTT CATPPTRQGLELWAEAFF
- TRBJ2-3 - TRBV7-8 TGTGCCAGCAGCTTGGGTAGCTCAGATACGCAGTATTTT CASSLGSSDTQYF
- TRBJ1-1 - TRBV5-6 TGTGCCAGCAGCTTGGTGGCGCCTCTGAACACTGAAGCTTTCTTT CASSLVAPLNTEAFF
- TRBJ2-6 - TRBV19 TGTGCCAGTAGTATAGAAGTCTCTGGGGCCAACGTCCTGACTTTC CASSIEVSGANVLTF
- TRBJ1-1 TRBD1 TRBV27 TGTGCCAGCAGTTCCTCGACAGGGTTATTGACTGAAGCTTTCTTT CASSSSTGLLTEAFF
once TRBJ1-1 - TRBV7-9 TGTGCCAGCAGCTTAGCCAGTCTGAACACTGAAGCTTTCTTT CASSLASLNTEAFF
- TRBJ1-6 - TRBV14 TGTGCCAGCAGCCTTGGGACGGGAATCCCATTCCCCCTCCACTTT CASSLGTGIPFPLHF
- TRBJ2-5 TRBD2 TRBV5-4 TGTGCCAGCAGCAGGGGACTAGACCAAGAGACCCAGTACTTC CASSRGLDQETQYF
- TRBJ2-1 TRBD2 TRBV7-3 TGTGCCAGCAGCCGGCCCGTTTATCGGGGGGGCACCTACAATGAGCAGTTCTTC CASSRPVYRGGTYNEQFF